These 21 T cell receptor beta chains share one sample of origin, sequenced in a study of metastatic and nonmetastatic thyroid tumors (dated by TCRdb to 2018 to 2021). Libraries were prepared through PCR. Instrument on record: Illumina HiSeq 4000. TCRdb cleaned the public reads at Q25 with fastp, built clones with MiXCR and kept in-frame beta chains. The sample table shows 30,000 to 45,000 clones, and about 25% are seen once. In total, the top ten clones hold 9.6% of the sample. No patient had received any treatment before thyroid surgery. Sequencing was performed on blood. All receptors come from a female donor with papillary thyroid cancer or a benign thyroid nodule (not recorded which). Some clones in this sample may be carry-over from other donors' samples.

Within the sample, this clone is medium-sized (0.01 to 0.1%). The J gene is TRBJ2-7, the V gene TRBV28, with TRBD1 as a possible D gene (6 bases). The CDR3 is made up of 13 amino acids. Germline-derived CDR1 and CDR2 are MDHEN and SYDVKM. V was pared by 8 bases and J by 3 bases, with 14 bases between. The CDR3 sequence is CASGLGHLYEQYF. As DNA, the CDR3 is TGTGCCAGCGGCCTGGGACACCTCTACGAGCAGTACTTC. The full variable domain, with the rest looked up from reference TRBV28 and TRBJ2-7, is DVKVTQSSRYLVKRTGEKVFLECVQDMDHENMFWYRQDPGLGLRLIYFSYDVKMKEKGDIPEGYSVSREKKERFSLILESASTNQTSMYLCASGLGHLYEQYFGPGTRLTVT.

On this clone: One base away lies a much larger clone, so this may be a sequencing read error. The same CDR3 can be traced to other DNA sequences in this sample. The rearrangement joins TRBV20-1 to TRBJ2-2; TRBD2 agrees at 13 bases. The CDR3 spans 18 residues. Per germline, CDR1 DFQATT and CDR2 SNEGSKA (reference sequence). CDR3 nucleotide sequence: TGCAGTGCTCGAGGACTAGCGGGGGCCCAGGGAGACACCGGTGAGCTGTTTTTC. Amino acids: CSARGLAGAQGDTGELFF.

The chain recombines TRBV30 with TRBJ1-3, with D perhaps TRBD1 (6 bases). V lost 4 bases and J 3 bases, leaving 13 bases between the germline ends. The CDR3 runs 14 residues. Germline loops: CDR1 GTSNPN, CDR2 SVGIG (reference sequence). CDR3 in amino acids: CAWNWGQGGNTIYF. The CDR3, as DNA: TGTGCCTGGAACTGGGGGCAGGGTGGAAACACCATATATTTT. The full variable domain, completed using reference TRBV30 and TRBJ1-3, is SQTIHQWPATLVQPVGSPLSLECTVEGTSNPNLYWYRQAAGRGLQLLFYSVGIGQISSEVPQNLSASRPQDRQFILSSKKLLLSDSGFYLCAWNWGQGGNTIYFGEGSWLTVV.

This chain uses TRBV4-1 with TRBJ1-1; the D gene is possibly TRBD1 (6 bases). Between the trimmed V and J ends, which lost 1 base and 0 bases, there was a span of 15 bases. There are 17 residues in the CDR3. Germline V CDR1 and CDR2: MGHRA, YSYEKL. The CDR3 coding sequence is TGCGCCAGCAGCCAAGTTCAGGGGTTAGGGCTGAACACTGAAGCTTTCTTT. Protein: CASSQVQGLGLNTEAFF.

This clone was seen at least ten times. The rearrangement joins TRBV7-2 to TRBJ2-5; D unresolved. V was clipped by 4 bases and J by 1 base, with 7 bases between them. The CDR3 has 13 residues. Germline loops: CDR1 SGHTA, CDR2 FQGNSA. The CDR3 bases are TGTGCCAGCAGCTCTATGGCCCAAGAGACCCAGTACTTC. Translating it yields CASSSMAQETQYF. The full variable domain, with the rest looked up from reference TRBV7-2 and TRBJ2-5, is GAGVSQSPSNKVTEKGKDVELRCDPISGHTALYWYRQSLGQGLEFLIYFQGNSAPDKSGLPSDRFSAERTGGSVSTLTIQRTQQEDSAVYLCASSSMAQETQYFGPGTRLLVL.

This clone came up a few times. The chain employs TRBV6-5 and TRBJ1-5, with TRBD1 matching over 7 bases. This CDR3 is 16 amino acids long. Per germline, CDR1 MNHEY and CDR2 SVGAGI. The V gene end was trimmed by 2 bases and the J gene end by 6 bases; junction bases not matched to a gene: 10. The CDR3 bases are TGTGCCAGCAGTTACGAGACAGGGACTATCTTTCAGCCCCAGCATTTT. The encoded protein is CASSYETGTIFQPQHF.

This clone was seen at least ten times. This sequence joins TRBV2 and TRBJ1-1; no firm D call. Trimming took off 6 bases at V and 0 bases at J, with 11 bases between the two ends. Germline CDR1 SNHLY, CDR2 FYNNEI. This CDR3 region has 14 residues. CDR3 residues: CASRPERMNTEAFF. DNA for the CDR3: TGTGCCAGCAGGCCCGAGCGAATGAACACTGAAGCTTTCTTT.

A word on this clone: In this CDR3 the conserved last residue, phenylalanine or tryptophan, is missing, so a read error is likely. This rearrangement joins TRBV28 to TRBJ1-2; D gene unclear. V lost 4 bases and J 7 bases, leaving 13 bases between the germline ends. The CDR3 has 13 residues. Germline lookup yields CDR1 MDHEN and CDR2 SYDVKM. This CDR3 is CASSSGKVCGYTS. In DNA form, the CDR3 reads TGTGCCAGCAGTTCCGGGAAGGTATGTGGCTACACCTCC.

In its sample, this clone was seen many times. As DNA, the CDR3 is TGTGCCAGTAGTATACAGGGGAACACCGGGGAGCTGTTTTTT. This translates into CASSIQGNTGELFF. The chain couples TRBV19 to TRBJ2-2; TRBD1 is a possible D gene (5 bases). Germline CDR1 is LNHDA and CDR2 is SQIVND (reference sequence). V was pared by 2 bases and J by 1 base, with 5 bases between. The CDR3 runs to 14 residues. The full variable domain, in which reference TRBV19 and TRBJ2-2 provide the parts outside the CDR3, is DGGITQSPKYLFRKEGQNVTLSCEQNLNHDAMYWYRQDPGQGLRLIYYSQIVNDFQKGDIAEGYSVSREKKESFPLTVTSAQKNPTAFYLCASSIQGNTGELFFGEGSRLTVL.

In DNA, the CDR3 is TGTGCCAGCAGCCAGCCGTTCACCTCTTACTATGGCTACACCTTC. Amino acids: CASSQPFTSYYGYTF. This rearrangement joins TRBV4-2 to TRBJ1-2; D remains unclear. From germline, CDR1 is LGHNA and CDR2 YNFKEQ. The CDR3 spans 15 residues. The ends were cut back, 3 bases at V and 3 bases at J, with 14 bases in the middle.

The V call is TRBV5-8, the J call TRBJ1-5; D call uncertain. Per germline, CDR1 SGHTS and CDR2 YDEGEE. V was clipped by 3 bases and J by 3 bases, with 4 bases between them. CDR3 size: 12 residues. This chain's CDR3 is CASSSINQPQHF. The CDR3 DNA reads as TGTGCCAGCAGCTCAATCAATCAGCCCCAGCATTTT.

This clone was seen ten or more times. This chain connects TRBV15 to TRBJ2-5; TRBD2 matches at 9 bases. Germline loops: CDR1 LNHNV, CDR2 YYDKDF (reference sequence). Unmatched junction bases numbered 16, after V lost 0 bases and J lost 5 bases. The CDR3 has 19 amino acids. The CDR3 bases are TGTGCCACCAGCAGAGATTTTAGGCGGGGGACTAGCCTTAGGGAGACCCAGTACTTC. Encoded protein: CATSRDFRRGTSLRETQYF.

This clone was observed many times. This chain connects TRBV6-5 to TRBJ2-7; D is possibly TRBD1 (5 bases). This CDR3 is 14 amino acids long. Trimming left V 0 bases short and J 6 bases short, with 12 bases between. Germline V gives CDR1 MNHEY, CDR2 SVGAGI. The CDR3 sequence is CASSYSGRVSEQYF. CDR3 DNA: TGTGCCAGCAGTTACTCAGGCAGGGTATCCGAGCAGTACTTC.

This clone was counted many times. The chain carries TRBV12-3 or TRBV12-4 and TRBJ2-1; the match to TRBD1 covers 7 bases. This CDR3 is 14 amino acids long. Trimming removed 5 bases from V and 1 base from J; junction bases left unmatched: 2. The CDR3 bases are TGTGCCAGCAGTCGGACAGGTTCCTACAATGAGCAGTTCTTC. Amino acid sequence: CASSRTGSYNEQFF.

This clone was recorded many times. V is TRBV7-2 and J is TRBJ1-6; the D is unclear. Germline V gene data show CDR1 as SGHTA and CDR2 as FQGNSA. The CDR3 has 13 residues. Trimming took off 1 base at V and 9 bases at J, with 7 bases between the two ends. DNA for the CDR3: TGTGCCAGCAGCTTAGAGAGAATTTCACCCCTCCACTTT. This codes for CASSLERISPLHF. Full variable domain (rest looked up from reference TRBV7-2 and TRBJ1-6): GAGVSQSPSNKVTEKGKDVELRCDPISGHTALYWYRQSLGQGLEFLIYFQGNSAPDKSGLPSDRFSAERTGGSVSTLTIQRTQQEDSAVYLCASSLERISPLHFGNGTRLTVT.

This clone was seen many times. This chain links TRBV20-1 with TRBJ1-1, with D maybe TRBD1 (5 bases). The germline V gene has CDR1 DFQATT and CDR2 SNEGSKA (reference sequence). This CDR3 is 13 amino acids long. Trimming cost V 6 bases and J 9 bases, with 20 bases left between them. The CDR3 loop is CSATIPGQDKAFF. The CDR3 DNA sequence: TGCAGTGCCACTATTCCAGGGCAGGACAAAGCTTTCTTT.

This clone was counted a few times. J is TRBJ1-1 and V is TRBV5-4, with D hard to call. CDR3 length equals 12 residues. Germline V gives CDR1 SGHNT, CDR2 YYREEE (reference sequence). V was cut by 4 bases and J by 1 base, with 5 bases left in between. In DNA form, the CDR3 reads TGTGCCAGCAGCCTTAGGAACACTGAAGCTTTCTTT. Translation: CASSLRNTEAFF.

This clone was seen repeatedly, ten times or more. The chain employs TRBV27 and TRBJ1-2; TRBD1 might be the D (6 bases). Trimming took off 3 bases at V and 7 bases at J, with 12 bases between the two ends. Germline V gene sequence: CDR1 MNHEY, CDR2 SMNVEV (reference sequence). There are 13 residues in the CDR3. Written as DNA, the CDR3 is TGTGCCAGCAGTTTTCGGGGGGCGTCTGGCTACACCTTC. Protein: CASSFRGASGYTF.

The gene calls are TRBV6-1 and TRBJ2-4; 7 bases match TRBD2. V trimming: 0 bases; J trimming: 8 bases; junction bases outside the gene matches: 4. From germline, CDR1 is MNHNS and CDR2 SASEGT. This CDR3 region has 14 residues. CDR3 region: CASSEASGRDIQYF. The CDR3, as DNA: TGTGCCAGCAGTGAAGCATCTGGGAGGGACATTCAGTACTTC.

This clone was seen many times. This rearrangement joins TRBV5-1 to TRBJ1-1; perhaps TRBD1 as D (5 bases). Germline loops: CDR1 SGHRS, CDR2 YFSETQ. CDR3 length equals 17 residues. The V end lost 1 base, the J end lost 0 bases, and 16 bases lay between the germline ends. This chain's CDR3 is CASSLSPIQGMNTEAFF. The CDR3, as DNA: TGCGCCAGCAGCTTGTCACCCATCCAGGGCATGAACACTGAAGCTTTCTTT.

V usage is TRBV28 and J usage is TRBJ1-2; TRBD1 matches at 7 bases. The CDR3 sequence is 13 residues long. Per germline, CDR1 MDHEN and CDR2 SYDVKM. Trimming took 2 bases from V and 3 from J; bases not matched to a gene: 0. The CDR3 reads CASSLTGDYGYTF. CDR3 DNA sequence: TGTGCCAGCAGTTTAACAGGGGACTATGGCTACACCTTC.